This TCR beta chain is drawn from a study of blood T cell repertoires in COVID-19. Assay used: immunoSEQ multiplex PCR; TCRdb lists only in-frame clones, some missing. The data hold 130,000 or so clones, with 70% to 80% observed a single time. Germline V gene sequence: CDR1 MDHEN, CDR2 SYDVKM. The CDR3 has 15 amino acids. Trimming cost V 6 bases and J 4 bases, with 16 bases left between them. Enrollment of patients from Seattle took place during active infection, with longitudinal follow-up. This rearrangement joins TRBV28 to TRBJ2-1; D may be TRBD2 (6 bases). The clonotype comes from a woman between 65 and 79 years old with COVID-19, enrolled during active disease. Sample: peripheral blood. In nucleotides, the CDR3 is TGTGCCAGCAGCCCCGGAGGGGAGGCTTACAATGAGCAGTTCTTC. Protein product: CASSPGGEAYNEQFF.